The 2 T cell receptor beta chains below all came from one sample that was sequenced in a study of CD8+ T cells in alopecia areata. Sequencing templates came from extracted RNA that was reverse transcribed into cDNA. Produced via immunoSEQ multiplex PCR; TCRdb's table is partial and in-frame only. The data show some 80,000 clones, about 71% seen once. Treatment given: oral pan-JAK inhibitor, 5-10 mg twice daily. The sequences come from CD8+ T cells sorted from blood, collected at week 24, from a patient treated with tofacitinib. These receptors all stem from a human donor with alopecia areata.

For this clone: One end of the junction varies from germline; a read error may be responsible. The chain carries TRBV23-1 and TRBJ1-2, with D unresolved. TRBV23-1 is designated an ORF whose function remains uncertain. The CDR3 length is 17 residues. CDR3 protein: CASSPTEDKGSNYGYTF. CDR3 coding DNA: TGCGCCAGTAGTCCAACTGAAGACAAGGGCTCCAACTATGGCTACACCTTC.

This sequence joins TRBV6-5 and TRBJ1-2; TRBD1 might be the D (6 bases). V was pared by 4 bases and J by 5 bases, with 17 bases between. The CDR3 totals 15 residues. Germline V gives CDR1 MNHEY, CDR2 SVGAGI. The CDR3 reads CASSLALGGTYGYTF. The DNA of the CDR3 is TGTGCCAGCAGTTTAGCGCTGGGGGGCACTTATGGCTACACCTTC.